Listed here is a single T cell receptor (beta chain). The target antigen is unknown. The record originates from a study of T cell responses to AZD1222 COVID-19 vaccine. Notes on the study in general: Per reports, nearly half of all spike-specific TCRs target regions that are unmutated in variants. Across spike, vaccine-associated CD4 TCRs were found, dominant at 160-218 and 743-854.

Only in-frame clones appear in the TCRdb table, and some are missing; sequencing was by immunoSEQ multiplex PCR. In the table there are more than 100,000 clones, around 87% of which are singletons. V lost 2 bases to trimming and J lost 1 base, with 5 bases between them. The CDR3 sequence is 13 residues long. The V gene's germline CDR1 is MNHNS and CDR2 SASEGT. The sample was peripheral blood, taken on day 0 of AZD1222 vaccination. The chain recombines TRBV6-1 with TRBJ2-5, with D unresolved. This receptor was taken from an adult in good health. The CDR3 DNA reads TGTGCCAGCAGTGAACCGCCCCAAGAGACCCAGTACTTC. This encodes CASSEPPQETQYF.